The source of this T cell receptor (beta chain) is a study of Tregs in tolerant kidney transplant recipients. The junction had 12 bases not matched to a gene; V was cut back by 5 bases and J by 3 bases. The CDR3 length is 16 residues. Per germline, CDR1 SGHDN and CDR2 FVKESK. Unstimulated Tregs (CD4+CD25+CD127-) and CD4+CD25- non-Tregs were sorted from PBMCs. The repertoire was sequenced with immunoSEQ multiplex PCR; TCRdb's copy has only in-frame clones and lacks some. The sample records about 87,000 clones, over 85% being singletons. Findings and limits, study-wide: Donor-specific Treg expansion exceeded global Treg expansion in tolerant patients, suggesting antigen drive.

Turning to this clone: The target antigen is unknown.

The sample here was CD4+ T cells from blood, taken before the transplant. The genes are TRBV14 and TRBJ1-2, with 7 bases fitting TRBD1. This receptor was identified in a human donor who received a combined kidney and bone marrow transplant. CDR3 sequence (DNA): TGTGCCAGCAGCGAAGGTGGACTACAGGGGCACTATGGCTACACCTTC. It codes for CASSEGGLQGHYGYTF.